This T cell receptor (beta chain) was obtained from a study of blood T cell repertoires in COVID-19 (dated by TCRdb to 2018 to 2021). About the investigation overall: Samples covering the acute and convalescent phases of COVID-19 were provided by collaborators in the United States, Italy and Spain. The prospective study material was composed of cDNA or gDNA derived from T cells, B-cell-depleted T cells, or PBMCs. Deeply sampled blood TCRbeta repertoires from subjects exposed to, actively infected with, or recovered from COVID-19 were included in the dataset. The repertoires were released in a freely available public database meant as a resource for research on the immune response to SARS-CoV-2. Samples were obtained from the ongoing ImmuneRACE study (first 160 participants) and from 1,254 subjects provided by 6 global collaborators. Sample metadata almost always included a de-identified subject ID, COVID-19 status, age in years and sex. Where available, HLA class I and class II types were taken from metadata supplied by the sample provider and were not determined by assay-based typing.

As encoded in the germline V gene, CDR1 is SGHDT while CDR2 is YYEEEE. V is clipped by 1 base and J by 0 bases, and the sequence between their germline boundaries is 7 bases long. Spanning cysteine to phenylalanine, the CDR3 consists of 15 amino acids. The sequence is cut down to CDR3 DNA, 45 bases in frame from base 1. Each collaborating institution followed its own protocols to collect whole blood in K2EDTA tubes. Collaborator samples were shipped for TCRbeta analysis as frozen whole blood, isolated PBMCs, or DNA extracted from either sample type. General study outcomes and caveats: The quantity of clinical and demographic metadata differed by source and by participant and was supplied without curation.

The immunoSEQ Assay, a bias-controlled multiplex PCR, was used to amplify TCRbeta CDR3 regions from genomic DNA. In the source study's methods: Nucleated cell counts per sample were estimated from amplification of reference gene primers within the assay. To quantify the absolute abundance of each unique TCRbeta CDR3 rearrangement, sequence reads were collapsed and filtered. For each sample, productive Simpson clonality was calculated by taking the square root of Simpson's diversity index across productive rearrangements. TCRdb mirrors the immuneACCESS table, restricted to in-frame sequences. Some clones are absent from its copies; in checked studies, under half trace to an unresolved V gene, and the reason for the others is unknown. Clone size and V and J calls were adopted from that table, with D and trimming inferred from the DNA. The sample data list about 83,000 clones, and around nine tenths of these were observed just once. The top ten clonotypes cover roughly 15% of the sample.

As concerns this clone: This receptor's antigen is unknown. Base qualities are not recorded, but no much larger clone differs from it by a single base.

The rearrangement combines TRBV5-6 with TRBJ2-2; confidence is insufficient to name the D gene. The receptor's source is a woman at least 80 years old with active or convalescent COVID-19. Sequencing was carried out using peripheral blood. The CDR3 amino acid sequence is: CASSLWAANTGELFF. The bases read TGTGCCAGCAGCTTGTGGGCCGCGAACACCGGGGAGCTGTTTTTT.